This TCR beta chain derives from a study of blood T cells in healthy people across ages. Alongside a J-beta primer mix, a sample-barcoded 5' primer served in a second PCR lasting about 7 to 11 cycles. MiXCR, run by TCRdb on the 5' RACE reads, gives a single entry per CDR3 protein. The top ten hold 23% of the sample, which has 1,800,000 or so distinct CDR3 sequences, approximately 39% seen once. After removal of 2 bases from V and 8 bases from J, the junction contained 10 bases not matched to a gene. Germline values: CDR1 MGHRA, CDR2 YSYEKL. This CDR3 region has 16 residues. The TCR was taken from a human donor in good health. Sequences were obtained from blood. The chain is built from TRBV4-1 and TRBJ1-4, with 8 bases aligning to TRBD1. The CDR3 sequence is CASSQSEDRAREKLFF. Here the CDR3 DNA reads TGCGCCAGCAGCCAATCTGAGGACAGGGCTCGGGAAAAACTGTTTTTT.